This TCR beta chain was sequenced in a study of T cell responses to AZD1222 COVID-19 vaccine. General observations from the study: Females made up more of the donors, who were largely white British, and clonal diversity may have come out too low. Only after the peak T cell response were repertoires sampled. Mapped onto spike, vaccine-associated CD4 TCRs spanned it and were dominant at 160-218 and 743-854.

Clones were sequenced by immunoSEQ multiplex PCR, and TCRdb holds only the in-frame ones, with some missing. The sample consists of around 69,000 clones, about 88% of them appearing once. With regard to this clone: The antigen remains unidentified.

The sequencing used peripheral blood, collected on day 0 of AZD1222 vaccination. The receptor was isolated from an adult in good health.

CDR3 sequence: CASQGAGSPLHF. As DNA, the CDR3 is TGTGCCAGCCAGGGGGCGGGTTCACCCCTCCACTTT. The rearrangement uses TRBV27 and TRBJ1-6; TRBD1 aligns across 8 bases. This CDR3 is 12 amino acids long. Trimming cost V 8 bases and J 9 bases; bases outside gene matches: 3. Germline CDR1 and CDR2: MNHEY and SMNVEV (reference sequence).